Each of the 20 T cell receptor beta chains below was sequenced from the same sample in a study of cytomegalovirus exposure and HLA in healthy donors. Vbeta (60) and Jbeta (13) primers were used in the PCR. TCRdb's copy holds only in-frame clones and misses some; the assay was immunoSEQ multiplex PCR. The sample records about 120,000 clones, about 78% being singletons. The sequenced sample consisted of PBMCs. The receptors come from a female donor in good health and CMV-seronegative.

This clone has only a few counts. Other DNA sequences of this sample code for an identical CDR3. The chain recombines TRBV30 with TRBJ1-2; a possible D gene is TRBD1 (6 bases). The CDR3 length is 14 residues. The germline gives CDR1 GTSNPN, CDR2 SVGIG (reference sequence). Trimming left V 0 bases short and J 4 bases short, with 12 bases between. In nucleotides, the CDR3 is TGTGCCTGGAGTGTAGCAGGGGTCGTCTATGGCTACACCTTC. Translated: CAWSVAGVVYGYTF.

The chain recombines TRBV9 with TRBJ1-2; D is perhaps TRBD1 (6 bases). The germline V gene has CDR1 SGDLS and CDR2 YYNGEE. CDR3 length: 15 amino acids. V lost 3 bases and J 4 bases, leaving 16 bases between the germline ends. DNA for the CDR3: TGTGCCAGCAGCGGGGCAACAGGGCCCCGCTATGGCTACACCTTC. Amino acid sequence: CASSGATGPRYGYTF.

V and J are TRBV2 and TRBJ2-7, with TRBD1 identical over 7 bases. The CDR3 is made up of 15 amino acids. Germline CDR1 SNHLY, CDR2 FYNNEI. V shed 6 bases, J shed 3 bases, and the junction held 11 bases outside the gene matches. The CDR3 sequence: CASRFGTAVSYEQYF. Here the CDR3 DNA reads TGTGCCAGCAGATTTGGGACAGCCGTAAGCTACGAGCAGTACTTC.

This clone was counted between two and nine times. V and J are TRBV28 and TRBJ1-2; the D is unclear. The CDR3 runs to 13 residues. V lost 2 bases and J lost 7, with 11 bases in between. Germline V lookup: CDR1 MDHEN, CDR2 SYDVKM. The CDR3 bases are TGTGCCAGCAGTTTAGCCCCCCCGGGTGGCTACACCTTC. Amino acids: CASSLAPPGGYTF.

The gene calls are TRBV18 and TRBJ2-5; the match to TRBD1 covers 8 bases. CDR1 is KGHSH, CDR2 LQKENI, per germline. Trimming took 4 bases from V and 2 from J; bases not matched to a gene: 9. CDR3 length: 16 amino acids. The CDR3 here is CASSLRTGWWQETQYF. CDR3 in DNA: TGTGCCAGCTCACTCCGGACAGGGTGGTGGCAAGAGACCCAGTACTTC.

The V call is TRBV19, the J call TRBJ2-2; D is possibly TRBD1 (5 bases). This CDR3 spans 16 amino acids. CDR1 LNHDA and CDR2 SQIVND come from the germline V gene (reference sequence). V dropped 9 bases and J dropped 6 bases, with 23 bases sitting between them. The CDR3 bases are TGTGCCAGCGACGACAGATGGCGGTCTGGTTCCGGGGAGCTGTTTTTT. Protein: CASDDRWRSGSGELFF. Full variable domain (missing parts from reference TRBV19 and TRBJ2-2): DGGITQSPKYLFRKEGQNVTLSCEQNLNHDAMYWYRQDPGQGLRLIYYSQIVNDFQKGDIAEGYSVSREKKESFPLTVTSAQKNPTAFYLCASDDRWRSGSGELFFGEGSRLTVL.

This clone was counted a few times. The chain is built from TRBV6-5 and TRBJ1-1; 10 bases match TRBD1. Germline trimming cut 6 bases from V and 5 bases from J; bases unmatched to any gene: 9. CDR1 MNHEY and CDR2 SVGAGI come from the germline V gene. This CDR3 comprises 15 residues. CDR3 loop: CASSLSGTGVTEAFF. The CDR3 region has the DNA TGTGCCAGCAGCCTATCCGGGACAGGGGTGACTGAAGCTTTCTTT.

The chain is built from TRBV11-2 and TRBJ2-2, with D tentatively TRBD2 (6 bases). V was pared by 1 base and J by 6 bases, with 9 bases between. The CDR3 has 14 amino acids. Per germline, CDR1 SGHAT and CDR2 FQNNGV. Written as DNA, the CDR3 is TGTGCCAGCAGCTTAGTTGGAGGGGCCGGGGAGCTGTTTTTT. Translated: CASSLVGGAGELFF.

CDR3 sequence: CASSLGQNTGELFF. In nucleotides, the CDR3 is TGCGCCAGCAGCTTGGGGCAAAACACCGGGGAGCTGTTTTTT. The rearrangement uses TRBV5-1 and TRBJ2-2, with D unresolved. V gave up 0 bases and J gave up 2 bases, with 5 bases separating them. The CDR3 sequence is 14 residues long. Germline CDR1 reads SGHRS; CDR2 reads YFSETQ.

The chain employs TRBV14 and TRBJ2-3; D is perhaps TRBD2 (6 bases). V was pared by 1 base and J by 5 bases, with 10 bases between. In germline, CDR1 is SGHDN, CDR2 FVKESK. The CDR3 consists of 14 residues. The CDR3 spells CASSQVNGGDTQYF. The CDR3 region has the DNA TGTGCCAGCAGCCAAGTAAACGGGGGAGATACGCAGTATTTT.

The chain has TRBV4-1 and TRBJ2-2, with a tentative D call TRBD2 (6 bases). Trimming removed 4 bases from V and 0 bases from J, with 12 bases in between. The germline V gene encodes CDR1 MGHRA and CDR2 YSYEKL. This CDR3 is 16 amino acids long. CDR3 protein: CASSPVGTANTGELFF. CDR3 nucleotides: TGCGCCAGCAGCCCGGTTGGGACTGCGAACACCGGGGAGCTGTTTTTT.

V and J are TRBV4-1 and TRBJ1-1; D unresolved. Trimming took off 4 bases at V and 3 bases at J, with 9 bases between the two ends. Germline V gene data show CDR1 as MGHRA and CDR2 as YSYEKL. This CDR3 has 13 residues. CDR3 sequence (DNA): TGCGCCAGCAGCCGCGAGGAGGACACTGAAGCTTTCTTT. Its translation: CASSREEDTEAFF.

The genes are TRBV4-1 and TRBJ1-1; no firm D call. Germline CDR1 and CDR2: MGHRA and YSYEKL. This CDR3 is built from 15 residues. Trimming cost V 4 bases and J 2 bases, with 14 bases left between them. CDR3 sequence: CASSPFGGRNTEAFF. DNA of the CDR3: TGCGCCAGCAGCCCCTTTGGAGGGAGAAACACTGAAGCTTTCTTT.

This chain links TRBV30 with TRBJ2-7; TRBD1 is a possible D gene (5 bases). V was pared by 0 bases and J by 2 bases, with 14 bases between. The germline V gene has CDR1 GTSNPN and CDR2 SVGIG (reference sequence). The CDR3 length is 15 residues. For the CDR3, the DNA is TGTGCCTGGAGTGTCCCAGGGCCGAACCCCTACGAGCAGTACTTC. Its translation is CAWSVPGPNPYEQYF.

The CDR3: CASSPRLFSGNTIYF. CDR3 DNA: TGTGCCAGCAGCCCCAGACTCTTCTCTGGAAACACCATATATTTT. The V gene is TRBV7-9, the J gene TRBJ1-3, with D hard to call. The CDR3 loop spans 15 amino acids. Germline CDR1 SEHNR, CDR2 FQNEAQ (reference sequence). V was shortened by 5 bases and J by 0 bases, with 11 bases between the two germline ends.

The chain carries TRBV7-2 and TRBJ2-1; possibly TRBD2 for D (7 bases). The germline V and J ends were trimmed by 2 bases and 8 bases, with 19 bases remaining between them. The CDR3 has 16 amino acids. Germline V gene lookup returns CDR1 SGHTA and CDR2 FQGNSA. CDR3 sequence reads: CASSLSGGGAFYEQFF. The CDR3 region has the DNA TGTGCCAGCAGCTTATCTGGAGGGGGGGCATTCTATGAGCAGTTCTTC.

The chain carries TRBV18 and TRBJ2-5; no definite D call. The CDR3 extends over 13 amino acids. The germline V gene has CDR1 KGHSH and CDR2 LQKENI. Deletions cut 0 bases from V and 5 bases from J, with 7 bases between. The CDR3 loop reads CASSPPDSETQYF. The CDR3 DNA sequence: TGTGCCAGCTCACCACCAGACTCGGAGACCCAGTACTTC.

This chain joins TRBV5-1 and TRBJ1-1; no definite D call. The CDR3 totals 13 residues. Deletions cut 3 bases from V and 4 bases from J, with 10 bases between. Germline V gene data show CDR1 as SGHRS and CDR2 as YFSETQ. Here the CDR3 DNA reads TGCGCCAGCAGCTACCTCAGCGGCACTGAAGCTTTCTTT. It specifies CASSYLSGTEAFF. Based on the CDR3 plus reference TRBV5-1 and TRBJ1-1, the full variable domain is KAGVTQTPRYLIKTRGQQVTLSCSPISGHRSVSWYQQTPGQGLQFLFEYFSETQRNKGNFPGRFSGRQFSNSRSEMNVSTLELGDSALYLCASSYLSGTEAFFGQGTRLTVV.

This rearrangement joins TRBV21-1 to TRBJ1-5. TRBV21-1 counts as a pseudogene. This CDR3 spans 17 amino acids. The CDR3 DNA sequence: TGTGCCAGCAGCAAACCTACTGCCGGGACTGACAAGGAGCCCCAGCATTTT. Protein product: CASSKPTAGTDKEPQHF.

The chain is built from TRBV28 and TRBJ2-7; 8 bases map to TRBD1. With V trimmed by 4 bases and J by 6 bases, 8 bases remained unmatched. Germline CDR1 is MDHEN and CDR2 is SYDVKM. This CDR3 spans 14 amino acids. The CDR3 loop is CASSSQGAQREQYF. The CDR3, as DNA: TGTGCCAGCAGTTCCCAGGGGGCGCAGCGCGAGCAGTACTTC.